This T cell receptor (beta chain) was found in a study of shared clonotypes between healthy human individuals. The ends lost 4 bases at V and 6 bases at J; junction bases unmatched: 10. The CDR3 is made up of 14 amino acids. The V gene's germline CDR1 is GTSNPN and CDR2 SVGIG (reference sequence). Study outcomes and limitations: Rarefaction demonstrated incomplete sorted-subset sequencing despite large depth.

The table came from immunoSEQ multiplex PCR; TCRdb's copy has only in-frame clones and leaves some out. This sample has 2 million to 2.5 million clones; 85% to 95% occur once, and the top ten carry more than 0.1%. Healthy and HIV-negative, the adult donors had no recent acute infections or vaccinations. Each sample came from a Caucasian adult donor living in Nashville, Tennessee. Concerning this clone itself: As yet, its antigen is unknown.

V gene TRBV30 combines with J gene TRBJ1-2; 8 bases match TRBD1. The clonotype originates from a man aged 18 to 30 in good health. The material sequenced was naive CD4+ T cells sorted from blood. The subset was: CD45RA+ positively selected. The CDR3 is CAWNRDRGKDGYTF. The CDR3 region has the DNA TGTGCCTGGAATAGAGACAGGGGTAAGGATGGCTACACCTTC.